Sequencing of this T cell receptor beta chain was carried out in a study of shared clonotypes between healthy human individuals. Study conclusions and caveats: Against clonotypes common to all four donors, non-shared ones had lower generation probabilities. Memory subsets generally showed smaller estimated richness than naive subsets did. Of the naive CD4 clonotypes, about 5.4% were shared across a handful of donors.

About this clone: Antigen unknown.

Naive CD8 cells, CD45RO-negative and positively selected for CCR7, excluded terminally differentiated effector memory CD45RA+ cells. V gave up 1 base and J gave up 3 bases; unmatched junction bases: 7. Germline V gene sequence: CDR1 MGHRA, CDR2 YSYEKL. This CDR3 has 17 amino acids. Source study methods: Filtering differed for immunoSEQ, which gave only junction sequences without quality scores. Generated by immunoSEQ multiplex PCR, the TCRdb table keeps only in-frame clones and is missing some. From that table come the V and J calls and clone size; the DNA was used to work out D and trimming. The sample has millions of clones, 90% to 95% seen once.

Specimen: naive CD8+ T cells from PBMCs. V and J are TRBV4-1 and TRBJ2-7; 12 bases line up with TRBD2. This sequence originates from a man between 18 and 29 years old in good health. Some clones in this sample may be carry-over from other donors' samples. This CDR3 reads CASSQVVLAGGYYEQYF. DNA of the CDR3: TGCGCCAGCAGCCAAGTCGTACTAGCGGGAGGTTACTACGAGCAGTACTTC.